This passage covers 19 T cell receptor beta chains from one sample sequenced in a study of cytomegalovirus exposure and HLA in healthy donors. Both 60 Vbeta primers and 13 Jbeta primers went into the PCR. Clones were read by immunoSEQ multiplex PCR, and TCRdb kept only the in-frame ones, dropping some. The sample yields roughly 150,000 clones, roughly 66% seen once. The material sequenced was PBMCs. The receptor set was obtained from a woman in her late teens or twenties in good health and CMV-seronegative.

This chain links TRBV28 with TRBJ1-6, with TRBD1 identical over 7 bases. The CDR3 is 13 amino acids. The V segment lost 5 bases and the J segment 7 bases; nucleotides outside the gene matches: 2. The germline V gene has CDR1 MDHEN and CDR2 SYDVKM. CDR3 in DNA: TGTGCCAGCAGTCGGGACAGCAATTCACCCCTCCACTTT. Amino acid sequence: CASSRDSNSPLHF.

This clone was observed a handful of times. V usage is TRBV11-3 and J usage is TRBJ2-1, with D possibly matching TRBD1 (6 bases). V gave up 3 bases and J gave up 12 bases, with 24 bases separating them. Germline assignment: CDR1 SGHNT and CDR2 YENEEA. The CDR3 sequence is 16 residues long. The CDR3 DNA sequence: TGTGCCAGCAGCTTTTCGGACAGTCCAGGCACAATTGGGCAGTTCTTC. It translates to CASSFSDSPGTIGQFF.

The chain uses TRBV7-8 and TRBJ2-5, with 10 bases identical to TRBD1. Germline CDR1 is SGHVS and CDR2 is FQNEAQ. V trimming: 4 bases; J trimming: 5 bases; junction bases outside the gene matches: 13. The CDR3 totals 17 residues. The CDR3 protein is CASSSGPGTGDRETQYF. The CDR3 DNA follows: TGTGCCAGCAGCTCGGGCCCCGGGACAGGGGATAGGGAGACCCAGTACTTC.

The chain carries TRBV7-8 and TRBJ2-1, with TRBD2 matching over 15 bases. The V gene's germline CDR1 is SGHVS and CDR2 FQNEAQ. This CDR3 has 18 amino acids. Unmatched junction bases numbered 7, after V lost 6 bases and J lost 1 base. CDR3 region: CASSPGTSGRRSYNEQFF. The CDR3 DNA is TGTGCCAGCAGTCCCGGGACTAGCGGGAGGAGGTCCTACAATGAGCAGTTCTTC.

This chain links TRBV7-8 with TRBJ1-4; 7 bases map to TRBD1. CDR1 and CDR2 from the germline V gene are SGHVS and FQNEAQ. V gave up 6 bases and J gave up 7 bases; unmatched junction bases: 11. The CDR3 is made up of 15 amino acids. CDR3 residues: CASRPTQGDIEKLFF. Here the CDR3 DNA reads TGTGCCAGCAGACCTACTCAGGGGGATATTGAAAAACTGTTTTTT. Using reference TRBV7-8 and TRBJ1-4 for the parts outside the CDR3, the full variable domain is GAGVSQSPRYKVAKRGQDVALRCDPISGHVSLFWYQQALGQGPEFLTYFQNEAQLDKSGLPSDRFFAERPEGSVSTLKIQRTQQEDSAVYLCASRPTQGDIEKLFFGSGTQLSVL.

The V gene is TRBV6-4, the J gene TRBJ2-1, with 10 bases lining up with TRBD2. The V and J ends lost 8 bases and 5 bases, in that order; junction bases with no gene match: 15. Germline CDR1 MRHNA, CDR2 SNTAGT. CDR3 length equals 17 residues. The CDR3, as DNA: TGTGCCAGCTCCCGAAGGCTAGCGGGAGTCGGGGACAATGAGCAGTTCTTC. This gives the protein CASSRRLAGVGDNEQFF.

This clone was picked up a small number of times. This chain joins TRBV11-3 and TRBJ1-5; 9 nucleotides align to TRBD1. Germline-derived CDR1 and CDR2 are SGHNT and YENEEA. Trimming took 0 bases from V and 4 from J; bases not matched to a gene: 7. This CDR3 contains 17 residues. The CDR3 bases are TGTGCCAGCAGCTTAGATCTACAGGGGGCCGGGAATCAGCCCCAGCATTTT. Translating it yields CASSLDLQGAGNQPQHF.

The chain couples TRBV28 to TRBJ1-5, with D maybe TRBD1 (6 bases). V lost 5 bases and J 3 bases, leaving 14 bases between the germline ends. This CDR3 comprises 15 residues. Germline values: CDR1 MDHEN, CDR2 SYDVKM. DNA of the CDR3: TGTGCCAGCAGTCCTGGACAGACTTTCAATCAGCCCCAGCATTTT. It codes for CASSPGQTFNQPQHF. Supplemented by reference TRBV28 and TRBJ1-5, the full variable domain reads DVKVTQSSRYLVKRTGEKVFLECVQDMDHENMFWYRQDPGLGLRLIYFSYDVKMKEKGDIPEGYSVSREKKERFSLILESASTNQTSMYLCASSPGQTFNQPQHFGDGTRLSIL.

This chain joins TRBV19 and TRBJ2-7; 7 nucleotides line up with TRBD1. V lost 7 bases, J lost 5 bases, and 2 bases stayed unmatched. This CDR3 is built from 11 residues. Germline V gives CDR1 LNHDA, CDR2 SQIVND (reference sequence). The CDR3 loop reads CASNTGDEQYV. CDR3 bases: TGTGCCAGTAATACAGGGGACGAGCAGTACGTC.

The rearrangement joins TRBV5-4 to TRBJ2-3; D possibly corresponds to TRBD1 (6 bases). Germline assignment: CDR1 SGHNT and CDR2 YYREEE (reference sequence). V was clipped by 5 bases and J by 0 bases, with 16 bases between them. The CDR3 runs to 16 residues. CDR3 nucleotides: TGTGCCAGCAGAGCTGGACAGCTTCGTAGCACAGATACGCAGTATTTT. Protein sequence: CASRAGQLRSTDTQYF.

V and J are TRBV27 and TRBJ2-1; D ambiguous. The CDR3 covers 12 residues. Germline CDR1 and CDR2: MNHEY and SMNVEV (reference sequence). The germline V and J ends were trimmed by 3 bases and 8 bases, with 8 bases remaining between them. The CDR3 DNA follows: TGTGCCAGCAGTTTCGCAAGCCATGAGCAGTTCTTC. This sequence encodes CASSFASHEQFF.

The chain employs TRBV27 and TRBJ1-1; D gene uncertain. Between the trimmed V and J ends, which lost 2 bases and 8 bases, there was a span of 15 bases. CDR1 and CDR2 from the germline V gene are MNHEY and SMNVEV (reference sequence). The CDR3 totals 14 residues. The CDR3 DNA is TGTGCCAGCAGTTTAAACAGACAAGAGGGCGAAGCTTTCTTT. It translates to CASSLNRQEGEAFF.

The chain is built from TRBV5-6 and TRBJ1-3, with D tentatively TRBD1 (6 bases). Trimming removed 1 base from V and 0 bases from J, with 11 bases in between. The CDR3 contains 16 residues. Germline assignment: CDR1 SGHDT and CDR2 YYEEEE. CDR3 loop: CASSLFGQLSGNTIYF. DNA for the CDR3: TGTGCCAGCAGCTTGTTCGGACAGCTCTCTGGAAACACCATATATTTT.

CDR3 sequence (DNA): TGTGCCAGTAGTCCATGGACACCGAGCACAGATACGCAGTATTTT. Residues: CASSPWTPSTDTQYF. The chain joins TRBV19 to TRBJ2-3; D perhaps matches TRBD1 (5 bases). Trimming shortened V by 5 bases and J by 0 bases, and 12 bases separated the two germline ends. The CDR3 loop spans 15 amino acids. Germline assignment: CDR1 LNHDA and CDR2 SQIVND (reference sequence).

The chain is built from TRBV5-1 and TRBJ2-1, with D possibly matching TRBD2 (6 bases). CDR3 length: 14 residues. Per the germline V gene, CDR1 is SGHRS and CDR2 is YFSETQ. Deletions cut 5 bases from V and 1 base from J, with 10 bases between. CDR3 sequence: CASSVAGSYNEQFF. The CDR3 coding sequence is TGCGCCAGCAGTGTCGCGGGGTCCTACAATGAGCAGTTCTTC.

The table lists this clone with a few counts. This chain links TRBV7-3 with TRBJ2-1, with a tentative D call TRBD2 (6 bases). V lost 5 bases to trimming and J lost 6 bases, with 11 bases between them. Germline V CDR1 and CDR2: SGHTA, FQGTGA. This CDR3 spans 13 amino acids. The CDR3 DNA is TGTGCCAGCAGCCTACCGGGAGCCAATGAGCAGTTCTTC. Its protein is CASSLPGANEQFF.

The chain couples TRBV14 to TRBJ2-3; D is undetermined. The length of the CDR3 is 11 residues. V was clipped by 6 bases and J by 6 bases, with 7 bases between them. The germline V gene has CDR1 SGHDN and CDR2 FVKESK. The DNA of the CDR3 is TGTGCCAGCAGTCTCGGGGATACGCAGTATTTT. Amino acids: CASSLGDTQYF.

In DNA, the CDR3 is TGCGCCAGCAGCTACCGCGACAGCGTCAACGAGCAGTACTTC. Translated, it gives CASSYRDSVNEQYF. J is TRBJ2-7 and V is TRBV5-1, with a possible D match to TRBD1 (5 bases). The CDR3 contains 14 residues. Germline V gene lookup returns CDR1 SGHRS and CDR2 YFSETQ. V shed 3 bases and J shed 5 bases, with 15 bases lying between them.

The chain employs TRBV6-6 and TRBJ2-7; 14 positions match TRBD2. This CDR3 contains 15 residues. Germline loops: CDR1 MNHNY, CDR2 SVGAGI (reference sequence). V lost 4 bases and J lost 4; bases outside the gene matches: 3. The CDR3 loop is CASSSRLAGGYEQYV. CDR3 nucleotides: TGTGCCAGCAGTTCCCGACTAGCGGGAGGGTACGAGCAGTACGTC.